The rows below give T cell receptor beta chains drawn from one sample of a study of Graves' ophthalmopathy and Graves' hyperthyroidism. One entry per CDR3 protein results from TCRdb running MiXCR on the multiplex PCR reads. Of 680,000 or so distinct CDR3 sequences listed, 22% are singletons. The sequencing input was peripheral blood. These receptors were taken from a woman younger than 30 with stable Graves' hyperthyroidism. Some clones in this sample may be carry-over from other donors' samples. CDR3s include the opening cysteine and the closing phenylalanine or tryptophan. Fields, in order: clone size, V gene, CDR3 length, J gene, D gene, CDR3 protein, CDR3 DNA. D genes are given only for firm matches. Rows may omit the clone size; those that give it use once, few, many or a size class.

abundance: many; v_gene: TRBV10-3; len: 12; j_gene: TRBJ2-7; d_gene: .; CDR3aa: CATNRNRYEQYF; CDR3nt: TGTGCCACCAACCGAAATCGCTACGAGCAGTACTTC
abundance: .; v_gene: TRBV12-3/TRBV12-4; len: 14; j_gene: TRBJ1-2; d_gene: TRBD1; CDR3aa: CASSPRDRDYGYTF; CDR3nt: TGTGCCAGCAGCCCACGGGACAGAGACTATGGCTACACCTTC
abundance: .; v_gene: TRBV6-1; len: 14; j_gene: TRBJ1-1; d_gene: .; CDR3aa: CASSAYGTNTEAFF; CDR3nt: TGTGCCAGCAGCGCCTACGGAACCAACACTGAAGCTTTCTTT
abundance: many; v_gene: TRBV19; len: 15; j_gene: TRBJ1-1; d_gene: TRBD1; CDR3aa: CASSIPTGWNTEAFF; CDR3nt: TGTGCCAGTAGTATACCGACAGGGTGGAACACTGAAGCTTTCTTT
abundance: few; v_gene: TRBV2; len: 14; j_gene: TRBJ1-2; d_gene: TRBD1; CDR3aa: CASSREGAGYGYTF; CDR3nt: TGTGCCAGCAGTCGAGAGGGGGCAGGTTATGGCTACACCTTC
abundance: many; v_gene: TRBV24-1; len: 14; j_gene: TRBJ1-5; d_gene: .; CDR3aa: CATSDLQGNQPQHF; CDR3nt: TGTGCCACCAGTGATTTACAGGGAAATCAGCCCCAGCATTTT
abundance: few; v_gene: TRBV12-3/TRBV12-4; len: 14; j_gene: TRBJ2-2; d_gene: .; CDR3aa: CASTSGGGTGELFF; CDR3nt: TGTGCCAGCACCTCCGGTGGGGGCACCGGGGAGCTGTTTTTT
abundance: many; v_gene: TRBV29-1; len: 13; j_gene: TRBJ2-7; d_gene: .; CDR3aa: CSVEEEGAFEQYF; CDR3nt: TGCAGCGTTGAGGAGGAGGGGGCATTCGAGCAGTACTTC
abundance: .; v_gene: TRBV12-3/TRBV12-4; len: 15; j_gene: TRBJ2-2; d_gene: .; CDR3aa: CASSRETSNTGELFF; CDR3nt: TGTGCCAGCTCTCGGGAGACCTCGAACACCGGGGAGCTGTTTTTT
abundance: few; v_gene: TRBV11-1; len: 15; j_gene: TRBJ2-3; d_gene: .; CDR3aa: CASSPTERSTDTQYF; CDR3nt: TGTGCCAGCAGCCCCACCGAGAGGAGCACAGATACGCAGTATTTT
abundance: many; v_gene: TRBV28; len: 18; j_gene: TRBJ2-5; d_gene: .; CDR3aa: CASSPSGLRKTRQETQYF; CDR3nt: TGTGCCAGCAGTCCCTCCGGGCTCCGGAAGACCAGACAAGAGACCCAGTACTTC
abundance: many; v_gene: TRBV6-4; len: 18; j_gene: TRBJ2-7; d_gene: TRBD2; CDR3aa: CASSGLLAGGSKNYEQYF; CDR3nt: TGTGCCAGCAGTGGCTTGCTAGCGGGGGGATCAAAAAATTACGAGCAGTACTTC
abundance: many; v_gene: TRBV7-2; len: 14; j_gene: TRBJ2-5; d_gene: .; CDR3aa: CASSIRDVQETQYF; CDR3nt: TGCGCCAGCAGCATCCGGGACGTCCAGGAGACCCAGTACTTC
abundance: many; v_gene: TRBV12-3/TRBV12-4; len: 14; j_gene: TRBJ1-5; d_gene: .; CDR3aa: CASSDSYLNQPQHF; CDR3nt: TGTGCCAGCAGCGACAGCTATTTAAATCAGCCCCAGCATTTT
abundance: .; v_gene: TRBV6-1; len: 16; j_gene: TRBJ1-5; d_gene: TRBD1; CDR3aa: CASRGTGGSRNQPQHF; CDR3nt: TGTGCCAGCAGGGGGACAGGGGGAAGTCGCAATCAGCCCCAGCATTTT
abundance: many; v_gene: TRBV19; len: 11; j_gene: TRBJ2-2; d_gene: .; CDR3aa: CATENTGELFF; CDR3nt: TGTGCCACCGAAAACACCGGGGAGCTGTTTTTT
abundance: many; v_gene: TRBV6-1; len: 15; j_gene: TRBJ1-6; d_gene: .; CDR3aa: CASSPRDTLNSPLHF; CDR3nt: TGTGCCAGCAGTCCCCGGGACACACTTAATTCACCCCTCCACTTT
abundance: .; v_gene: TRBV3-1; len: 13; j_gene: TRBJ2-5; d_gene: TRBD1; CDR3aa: CASSRRGLETQYF; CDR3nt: TGTGCCAGCAGCCGTAGGGGGCTGGAGACCCAGTACTTC
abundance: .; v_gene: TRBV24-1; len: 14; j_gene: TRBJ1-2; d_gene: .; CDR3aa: CATSTDSGPHGYTF; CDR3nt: TGTGCCACCAGTACGGACAGCGGCCCTCATGGCTACACCTTC
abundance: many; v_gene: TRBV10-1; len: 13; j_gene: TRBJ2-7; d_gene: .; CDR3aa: CASSGRQSYEQYF; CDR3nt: TGCGCCAGCAGTGGTCGTCAGTCCTACGAGCAGTACTTC
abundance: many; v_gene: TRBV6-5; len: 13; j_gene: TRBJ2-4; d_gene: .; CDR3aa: CASRELAKNIQYF; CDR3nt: TGTGCCTCACGGGAGTTAGCCAAAAACATTCAGTACTTC
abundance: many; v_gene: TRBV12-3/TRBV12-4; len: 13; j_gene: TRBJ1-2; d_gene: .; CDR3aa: CASSAGRLYGYTF; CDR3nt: TGTGCCAGCAGTGCCGGGAGACTCTATGGCTACACCTTC
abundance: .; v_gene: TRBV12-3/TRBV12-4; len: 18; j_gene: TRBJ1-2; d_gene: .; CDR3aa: CASSPIGIHRVSNYGYTF; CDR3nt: TGTGCCAGCAGTCCGATCGGGATTCACAGGGTGTCCAACTATGGCTACACCTTC
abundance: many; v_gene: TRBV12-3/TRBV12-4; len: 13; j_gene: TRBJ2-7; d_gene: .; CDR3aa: CASSFYQRDEQYF; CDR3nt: TGTGCCAGCAGTTTTTACCAGCGGGACGAGCAGTACTTC
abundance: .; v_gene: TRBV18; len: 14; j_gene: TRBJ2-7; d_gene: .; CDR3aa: CASSPGRQTYEQYF; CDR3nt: TGTGCCAGCTCACCAGGGAGACAGACCTACGAGCAGTACTTC
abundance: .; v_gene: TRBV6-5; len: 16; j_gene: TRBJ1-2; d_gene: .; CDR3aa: CASSYTEGRLDYGYTF; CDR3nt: TGTGCCAGCAGTTACACAGAGGGGAGATTGGACTATGGCTACACCTTC
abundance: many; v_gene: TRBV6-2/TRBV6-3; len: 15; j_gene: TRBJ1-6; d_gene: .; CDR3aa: CASRSDAKRNSPLHF; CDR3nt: TGTGCCAGCAGATCGGACGCTAAACGAAATTCACCCCTCCACTTT
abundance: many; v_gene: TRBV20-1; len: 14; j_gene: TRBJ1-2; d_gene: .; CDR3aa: CSPKGIDGHYGYTF; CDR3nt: TGCAGTCCGAAGGGGATTGACGGCCACTATGGCTACACCTTC
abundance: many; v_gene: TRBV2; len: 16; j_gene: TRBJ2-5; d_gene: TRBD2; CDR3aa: CASSELAGGTQETQYF; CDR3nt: TGTGCCAGCAGTGAACTTGCGGGGGGAACCCAAGAGACCCAGTACTTC
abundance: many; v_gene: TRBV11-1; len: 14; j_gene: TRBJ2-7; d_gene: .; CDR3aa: CASSFPGSTNEQYF; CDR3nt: TGTGCCAGCAGCTTCCCCGGTAGTACGAACGAGCAGTACTTC
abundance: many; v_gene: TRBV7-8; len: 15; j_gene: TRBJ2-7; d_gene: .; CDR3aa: CASSLTKARSYEQYF; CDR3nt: TGTGCCAGCAGCTTAACTAAGGCCCGCTCCTACGAGCAGTACTTC
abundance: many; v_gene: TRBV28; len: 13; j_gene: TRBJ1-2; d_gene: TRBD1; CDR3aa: CASSSGQGESYTF; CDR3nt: TGTGCCAGCAGTTCGGGACAGGGTGAGAGCTACACCTTC
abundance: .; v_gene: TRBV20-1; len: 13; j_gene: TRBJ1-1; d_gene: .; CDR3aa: CSARASRNTEAFF; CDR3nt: TGCAGTGCTAGAGCCAGCAGGAACACTGAAGCTTTCTTT
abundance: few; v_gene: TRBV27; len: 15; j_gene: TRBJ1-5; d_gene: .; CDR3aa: CASSFVRGGNQPQHF; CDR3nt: TGTGCCAGCAGTTTTGTCAGGGGTGGCAATCAGCCCCAGCATTTT
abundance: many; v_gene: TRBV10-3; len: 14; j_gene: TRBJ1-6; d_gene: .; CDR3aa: CAISGTGQNSPLHF; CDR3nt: TGTGCCATCAGTGGAACCGGACAGAATTCACCCCTCCACTTT
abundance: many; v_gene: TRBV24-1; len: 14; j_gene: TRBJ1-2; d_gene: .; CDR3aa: CATSDSPQGRGYTF; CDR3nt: TGTGCCACCAGTGATTCCCCACAGGGTCGAGGCTACACCTTC
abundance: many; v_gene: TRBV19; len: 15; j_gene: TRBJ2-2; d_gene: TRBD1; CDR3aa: CATMGTGGVAGELFF; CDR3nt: TGTGCCACCATGGGGACAGGGGGTGTTGCCGGGGAGCTGTTTTTT
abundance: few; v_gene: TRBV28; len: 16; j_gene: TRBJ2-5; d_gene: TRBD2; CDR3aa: CASSLPTSGRIETQYF; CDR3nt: TGTGCCAGCAGTTTACCCACTAGCGGGAGAATCGAGACCCAGTACTTC
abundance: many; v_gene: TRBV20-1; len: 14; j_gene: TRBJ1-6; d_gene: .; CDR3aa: CSALPRQLNSPLHF; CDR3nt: TGCAGTGCTCTCCCCCGACAGTTGAATTCACCCCTCCACTTT
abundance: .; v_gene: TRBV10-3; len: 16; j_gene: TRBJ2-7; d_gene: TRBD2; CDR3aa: CAIRLASPSGFYEQYF; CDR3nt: TGTGCCATCAGACTAGCTTCCCCTAGCGGGTTCTACGAGCAGTACTTC
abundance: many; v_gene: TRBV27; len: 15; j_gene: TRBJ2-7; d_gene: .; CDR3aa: CASSLRAAGRGEQYF; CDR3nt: TGTGCCAGCAGTTTAAGGGCCGCCGGGCGGGGCGAGCAGTACTTC
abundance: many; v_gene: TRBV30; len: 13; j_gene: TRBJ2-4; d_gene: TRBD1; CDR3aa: CAWSEGQGDIQYF; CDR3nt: TGTGCCTGGAGTGAAGGACAGGGTGACATTCAGTACTTC
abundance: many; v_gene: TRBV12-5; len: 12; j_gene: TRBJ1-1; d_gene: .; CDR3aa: CASALAATEAFF; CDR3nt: TGTGCTAGTGCCCTGGCGGCCACTGAAGCTTTCTTT
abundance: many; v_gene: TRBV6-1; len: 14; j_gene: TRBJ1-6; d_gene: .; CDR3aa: CASARQVHNSPLHF; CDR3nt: TGTGCCAGCGCCCGACAGGTCCATAATTCACCCCTCCACTTT
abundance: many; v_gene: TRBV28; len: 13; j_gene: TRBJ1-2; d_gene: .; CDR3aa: CASSLGGAYGYTF; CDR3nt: TGTGCCAGCAGTTTAGGGGGGGCCTATGGCTACACCTTC